The TCR beta chain under discussion was sequenced for a study of identical twins. The CDR3 is 16 amino acids. Germline values: CDR1 SGHRS, CDR2 YFSETQ. Details on this clonotype: Its antigen remains unknown. Possible read error: a much larger clone is one base away.

One entry per CDR3 protein, called by TCRdb with MiXCR from the 5' RACE reads. The sample lists about 220,000 distinct CDR3 sequences, 6% to 8% seen once, with 5% to 6% in the top ten. Study-level findings and limits: Instead of following the same donors, the conclusions were based on cross-sectional statistical analysis.

The same sample was also used in a study of yellow fever vaccine responses in identical twins. As reported in that work: Twins reportedly appeared to share part of their vaccine T cell response while keeping part individual.

The chain links TRBV5-1 to TRBJ2-2, with D possibly being TRBD2 (5 bases). The receptor was isolated from a woman aged 18-29 years in good health. The sequencing sample was made of CD8+ T cells sorted from blood. CDR3 nucleotide sequence: TGCGCCGGCAGCTTGGAGGCCGCAGGGAACACCGGGGAGCTGTTTTTT. This codes for CAGSLEAAGNTGELFF.